This T cell receptor beta chain was sequenced for a study of post-analysis software for immune sequencing data. The authors incorporated unique molecular identifiers into the TCR beta cDNA libraries. A single record per CDR3 protein comes from TCRdb applying MiXCR to the PCR reads. The sample shows 600,000 to 750,000 distinct CDR3 sequences, around 64% of them seen only once. The sequencing sample was made of blood. The receptor was isolated from a girl aged 2 to 10 with multiple sclerosis.

CDR3 region: CASSQRGGTLSNEQFF. CDR3 coding DNA: TGTGCCAGCAGCCAACGGGGGGGGACACTTAGCAATGAGCAGTTCTTC. The rearrangement links TRBV3-1 to TRBJ2-1; 8 nucleotides line up with TRBD2. This CDR3 is built from 16 residues. CDR1 is LGHDT, CDR2 YNNKEL, per germline (reference sequence). With 2 bases clipped from V and 6 bases from J, the junction kept 9 bases outside the gene matches.